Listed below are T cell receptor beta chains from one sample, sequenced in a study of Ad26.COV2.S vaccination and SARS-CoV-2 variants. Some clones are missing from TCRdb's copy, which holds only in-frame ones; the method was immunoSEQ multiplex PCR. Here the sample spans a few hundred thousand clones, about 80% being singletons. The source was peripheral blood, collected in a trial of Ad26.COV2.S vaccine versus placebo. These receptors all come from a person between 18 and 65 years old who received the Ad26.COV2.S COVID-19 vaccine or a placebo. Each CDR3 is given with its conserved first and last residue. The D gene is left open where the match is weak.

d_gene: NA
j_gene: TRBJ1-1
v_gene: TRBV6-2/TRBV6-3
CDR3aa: CASSPSGHINTEAFF

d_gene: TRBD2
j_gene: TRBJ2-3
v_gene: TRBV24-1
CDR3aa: CATSDRTSGRTTDTQYF

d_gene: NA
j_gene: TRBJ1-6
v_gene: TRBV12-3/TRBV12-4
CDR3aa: CASSLIVGSPLHF

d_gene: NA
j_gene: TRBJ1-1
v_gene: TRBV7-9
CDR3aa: CASSTQEYTEAFF

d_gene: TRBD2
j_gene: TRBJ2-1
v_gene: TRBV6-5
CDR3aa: CASKVKLAGYNEQFF

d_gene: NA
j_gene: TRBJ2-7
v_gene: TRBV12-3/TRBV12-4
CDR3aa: CASSPSYEQYF

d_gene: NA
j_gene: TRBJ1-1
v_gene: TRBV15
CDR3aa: CATSSTSEAFF

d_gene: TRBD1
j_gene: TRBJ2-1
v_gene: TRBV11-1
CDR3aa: CASSIGQGYNEQFF

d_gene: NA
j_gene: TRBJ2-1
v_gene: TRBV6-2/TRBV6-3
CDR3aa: CASSAGYYNEQFF

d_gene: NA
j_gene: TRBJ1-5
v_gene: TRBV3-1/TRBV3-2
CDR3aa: CASSQDNGNQPQHF

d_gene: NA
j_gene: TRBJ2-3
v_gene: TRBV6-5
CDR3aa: CASSYSISGTQYF

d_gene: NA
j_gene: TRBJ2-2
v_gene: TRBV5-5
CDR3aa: CASKGVPNTGELFF

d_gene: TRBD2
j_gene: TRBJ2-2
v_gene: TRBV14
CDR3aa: CASSPRPLLAGVDTGELFF

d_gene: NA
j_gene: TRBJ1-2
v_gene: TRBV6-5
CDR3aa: CASSPAGFYGYTF

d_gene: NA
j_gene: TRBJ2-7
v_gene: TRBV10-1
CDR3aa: CASSEVGGYEQYF

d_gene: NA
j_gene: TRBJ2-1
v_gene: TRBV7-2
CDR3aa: CASLGGLDEQFF

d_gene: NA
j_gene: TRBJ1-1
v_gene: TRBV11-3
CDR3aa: CASKGQISTEAFF

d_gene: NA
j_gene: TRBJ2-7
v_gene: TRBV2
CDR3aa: CASSPTVSEQYF

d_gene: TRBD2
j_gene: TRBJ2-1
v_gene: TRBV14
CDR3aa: CASSQRIDSGRVNEQFF

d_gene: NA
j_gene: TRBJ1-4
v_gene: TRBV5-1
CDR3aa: CASTPGPPGEKLFF

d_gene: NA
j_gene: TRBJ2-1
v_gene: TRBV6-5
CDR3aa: CASSYQISPSYNEQFF

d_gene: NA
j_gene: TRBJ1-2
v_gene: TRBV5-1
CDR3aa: CASSLGTNRHYGYTF

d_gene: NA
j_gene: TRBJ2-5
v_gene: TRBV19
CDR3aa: CASSIFPRETQYF

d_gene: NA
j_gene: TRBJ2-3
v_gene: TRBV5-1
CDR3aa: CASSHREGADTQYF

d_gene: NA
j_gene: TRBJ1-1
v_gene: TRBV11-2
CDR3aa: CASSLRRGWTEAFF

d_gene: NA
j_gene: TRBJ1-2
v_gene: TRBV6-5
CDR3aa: CASRVGTDYGYTF

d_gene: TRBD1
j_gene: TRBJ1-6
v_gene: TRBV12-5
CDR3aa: CASGVTGPYNSPLHF

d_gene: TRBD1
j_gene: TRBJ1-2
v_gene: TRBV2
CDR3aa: CASSTTGDYGYTF

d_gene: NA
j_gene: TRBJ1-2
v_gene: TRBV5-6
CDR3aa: CASSLWDYGYTF

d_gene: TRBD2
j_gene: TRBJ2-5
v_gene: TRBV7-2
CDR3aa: CASSLGTSGVQETQYF

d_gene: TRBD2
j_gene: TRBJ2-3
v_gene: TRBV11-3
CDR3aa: CASSHHPLAGRTDTQYF